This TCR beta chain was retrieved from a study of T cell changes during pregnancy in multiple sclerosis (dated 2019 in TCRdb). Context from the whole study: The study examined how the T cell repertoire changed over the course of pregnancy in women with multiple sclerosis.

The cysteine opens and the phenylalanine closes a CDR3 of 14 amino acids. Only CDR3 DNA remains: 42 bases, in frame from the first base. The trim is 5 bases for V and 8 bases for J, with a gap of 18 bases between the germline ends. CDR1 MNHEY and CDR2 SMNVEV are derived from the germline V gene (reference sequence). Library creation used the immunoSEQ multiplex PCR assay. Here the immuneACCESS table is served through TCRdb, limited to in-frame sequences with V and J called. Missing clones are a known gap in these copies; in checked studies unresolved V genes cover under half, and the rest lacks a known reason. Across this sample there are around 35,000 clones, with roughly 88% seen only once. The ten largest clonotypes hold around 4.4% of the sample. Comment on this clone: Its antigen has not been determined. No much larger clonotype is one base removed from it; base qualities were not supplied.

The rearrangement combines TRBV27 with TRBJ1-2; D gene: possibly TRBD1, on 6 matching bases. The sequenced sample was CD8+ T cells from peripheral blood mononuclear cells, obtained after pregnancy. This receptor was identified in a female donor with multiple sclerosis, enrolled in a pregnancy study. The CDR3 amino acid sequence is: CASSRLLQGRGYTF. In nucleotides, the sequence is TGTGCCAGCAGTAGGCTTCTACAGGGCAGGGGCTACACCTTC.